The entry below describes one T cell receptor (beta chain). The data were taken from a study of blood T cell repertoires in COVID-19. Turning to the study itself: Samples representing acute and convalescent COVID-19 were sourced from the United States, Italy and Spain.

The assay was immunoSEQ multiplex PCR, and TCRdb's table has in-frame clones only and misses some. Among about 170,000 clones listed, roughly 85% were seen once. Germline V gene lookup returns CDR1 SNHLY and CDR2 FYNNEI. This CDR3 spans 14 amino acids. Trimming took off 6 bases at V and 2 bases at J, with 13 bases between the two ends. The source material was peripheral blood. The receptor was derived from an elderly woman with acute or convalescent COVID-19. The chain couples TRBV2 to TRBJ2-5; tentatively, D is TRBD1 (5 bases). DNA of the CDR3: TGTGCCAGCAGAGACGACAGAAATCAAGAGACCCAGTACTTC. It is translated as CASRDDRNQETQYF.